These 18 T cell receptor beta chains share one sample of origin, sequenced in a study of metastatic and nonmetastatic thyroid tumors. TCRdb reanalyzed the PCR reads via MiXCR. The sample carries some 20,000 clones, over 9% recorded once. None of the patients had undergone any treatment ahead of thyroid surgery. Sequenced sample: blood. All receptors derive from a male donor with papillary thyroid cancer or a benign thyroid nodule (not recorded which). Some clones in this sample may be carry-over from other donors' samples.

The chain employs TRBV6-5 and TRBJ2-5; D ambiguous. The CDR3 is 11 amino acids. Germline V gene data show CDR1 as MNHEY and CDR2 as SVGAGI. The germline V and J ends were trimmed by 4 bases and 7 bases, with 7 bases remaining between them. The chain's CDR3 is CASSSRWTQYF. CDR3 in DNA: TGTGCCAGCAGTTCACGTTGGACCCAGTACTTC.

The V and J genes are TRBV28 and TRBJ1-5; D might be TRBD1 (6 bases). The CDR3 length is 14 residues. V lost 10 bases, J lost 7 bases, and 20 bases lay in between. From germline, CDR1 is MDHEN and CDR2 SYDVKM. CDR3 nucleotides: TGTGCCACCCGAAAGTGGGCTCAGGGGCAGCCCCAGCATTTT. Residues: CATRKWAQGQPQHF.

The sample holds a few counts of this clone. The chain combines TRBV6-1 with TRBJ2-7; TRBD2 is a possible D gene (5 bases). Per germline, CDR1 MNHNS and CDR2 SASEGT. The CDR3 covers 14 residues. The V gene lost 3 bases and the J gene lost 3 bases, with 12 bases spanning the gap. The DNA for the CDR3 is TGTGCCAGCAGTGAGGCGGGCGAGGGCTACGAGCAGTACTTC. It yields the protein CASSEAGEGYEQYF.

By share, this clone ranks as medium-sized (0.01 to 0.1%). The chain couples TRBV11-2 to TRBJ2-7; 8 positions agree with TRBD1. Germline CDR1 is SGHAT and CDR2 is FQNNGV. The CDR3 is made up of 15 amino acids. With 5 bases clipped from V and 3 bases from J, the junction kept 9 bases outside the gene matches. CDR3 sequence (DNA): TGTGCCAGCAGCCCGCGGACAGGGATTTACTACGAGCAGTACTTC. It codes for CASSPRTGIYYEQYF.

In this sample, this clone turned up many times. The chain has TRBV18 and TRBJ2-1; weak D call: TRBD2 (6 bases). The germline CDR1 and CDR2 sequences are KGHSH and LQKENI. The CDR3 is 16 residues long. Trimming left V 1 base short and J 8 bases short, with 18 bases between. The CDR3 reads CASSPRRTTMIDEQFF. CDR3 sequence (DNA): TGTGCCAGCTCACCACGGAGGACTACGATGATCGATGAGCAGTTCTTC.

This clone has ten or more counts. This may be a read error: a much more frequent sequence differs by one nucleotide. Other DNA sequences of this sample code for an identical CDR3. The chain uses TRBV11-2 and TRBJ2-5, with 14 bases identical to TRBD2. From germline, CDR1 is SGHAT and CDR2 FQNNGV. This CDR3 is 16 amino acids long. The CDR3: CASSPRTSGGQETQYF. In DNA form, the CDR3 reads TGCGCCAGCAGCCCGCGGACTAGCGGGGGGCAAGAGACCCAGTACTTC.

V usage is TRBV5-1 and J usage is TRBJ1-6; D is unresolved. CDR3 length: 13 residues. Trimming stripped 4 bases from V and 0 bases from J, with 2 bases between. Germline V gene sequence: CDR1 SGHRS, CDR2 YFSETQ. CDR3 region: CASSPSYNSPLHF. The DNA of the CDR3 is TGCGCCAGCAGCCCCTCCTATAATTCACCCCTCCACTTT.

In this sample, this clone turned up many times. This sequence joins TRBV5-5 and TRBJ2-1; no reliable D call. V was pared by 1 base and J by 5 bases, with 10 bases between. From germline, CDR1 is SGHKS and CDR2 YYEKEE (reference sequence). CDR3 size: 14 residues. The CDR3 DNA sequence: TGTGCCAGCAGCTTGCTAGACGTCGACAATGAGCAGTTCTTC. This codes for CASSLLDVDNEQFF. The full variable domain, in which reference TRBV5-5 and TRBJ2-1 provide the parts outside the CDR3, is DAGVTQSPTHLIKTRGQQVTLRCSPISGHKSVSWYQQVLGQGPQFIFQYYEKEERGRGNFPDRFSARQFPNYSSELNVNALLLGDSALYLCASSLLDVDNEQFFGPGTRLTVL.

This clone was seen ten or more times. V gene TRBV19 combines with J gene TRBJ1-1, with 8 bases that match TRBD1. Germline V CDR1 and CDR2: LNHDA, SQIVND (reference sequence). The V segment lost 4 bases and the J segment 1 base; nucleotides outside the gene matches: 8. The CDR3 has 16 residues. CDR3 sequence: CASSTEPDRANTEAFF. The CDR3 DNA follows: TGTGCCAGTAGTACCGAACCGGACAGGGCGAACACTGAAGCTTTCTTT.

The J gene is TRBJ2-5, the V gene TRBV5-1, with D possibly being TRBD1 or TRBD2 (6 bases each). This CDR3 has 15 amino acids. Germline lookup yields CDR1 SGHRS and CDR2 YFSETQ. V dropped 0 bases and J dropped 2 bases, with 11 bases sitting between them. The CDR3 loop reads CASSLGGALQETQYF. The CDR3 bases are TGCGCCAGCAGCTTGGGGGGGGCTTTACAAGAGACCCAGTACTTC.

This clone was seen ten or more times. The rearrangement links TRBV30 to TRBJ1-4, with 9 bases matching TRBD1. V lost 7 bases and J lost 6; bases outside the gene matches: 3. Germline CDR1 is GTSNPN and CDR2 is SVGIG (reference sequence). This CDR3 contains 12 residues. CDR3 coding DNA: TGTGCCTTGGACAGGGGAGATGAAAAACTGTTTTTT. As protein: CALDRGDEKLFF.

This clone rates as medium-sized. The chain links TRBV5-1 to TRBJ2-1; 7 nucleotides match TRBD1. The V gene end was trimmed by 0 bases and the J gene end by 0 bases; junction bases not matched to a gene: 3. This CDR3 has 16 amino acids. Germline V CDR1 and CDR2: SGHRS, YFSETQ. CDR3 sequence: CASSLAYRGSYNEQFF. In DNA form, the CDR3 reads TGCGCCAGCAGCTTGGCTTACAGGGGCTCCTACAATGAGCAGTTCTTC.

The genes are TRBV12-3 or TRBV12-4 and TRBJ1-3, with a tentative D call TRBD1 (5 bases). The V and J ends lost 8 bases and 2 bases respectively, with 10 bases between them. CDR3 length: 13 amino acids. The CDR3 sequence is CASSKGPGNTIYF. DNA for the CDR3: TGTGCCAGCTCAAAGGGACCTGGAAACACCATATATTTT.

This clone appeared many times. The chain recombines TRBV11-2 with TRBJ2-3; D gene ambiguous. The CDR3 has 14 residues. Germline V gene sequence: CDR1 SGHAT, CDR2 FQNNGV. Trimming removed 2 bases from V and 2 bases from J, with 8 bases in between. The CDR3 here is CASSLIAATDTQYF. The DNA of the CDR3 is TGTGCCAGCAGCTTAATCGCAGCCACAGATACGCAGTATTTT. The whole variable domain, filled in from reference TRBV11-2 and TRBJ2-3, reads EAGVAQSPRYKIIEKRQSVAFWCNPISGHATLYWYQQILGQGPKLLIQFQNNGVVDDSQLPKDRFSAERLKGVDSTLKIQPAKLEDSAVYLCASSLIAATDTQYFGPGTRLTVL.

This clone has a count of ten or more. V usage is TRBV20-1 and J usage is TRBJ1-1; D unclear. Per germline, CDR1 DFQATT and CDR2 SNEGSKA (reference sequence). Trimming took 3 bases from V and 5 from J, leaving 7 bases between them. There are 11 residues in the CDR3. This CDR3 is CSARGGTEAFF. The CDR3 DNA sequence: TGCAGTGCTAGGGGAGGGACTGAAGCTTTCTTT.

The chain employs TRBV7-2 and TRBJ2-3; D is unresolved. Trimming took 0 bases from V and 2 from J, leaving 3 bases between them. The germline V gene encodes CDR1 SGHTA and CDR2 FQGNSA. The CDR3 has 13 residues. The CDR3 region is CASSLASTDTQYF. The CDR3 DNA reads as TGTGCCAGCAGCTTAGCTTCCACAGATACGCAGTATTTT.

For this clone: One end of the junction varies from germline; a read error may be responsible. This chain links TRBV12-5 with TRBJ2-4; possibly TRBD1 for D (6 bases). The CDR3 totals 15 residues. CDR1 and CDR2 from the germline V gene are LGHNT and FRNRAP. The CDR3 coding sequence is TGTGCTGGTGGCCTCTACAGGGTCACCAAAAACATTCAGTACTTC. This gives the protein CAGGLYRVTKNIQYF. The full variable domain, its missing parts supplied by reference TRBV12-5 and TRBJ2-4, is DARVTQTPRHKVTEMGQEVTMRCQPILGHNTVFWYRQTMMQGLELLAYFRNRAPLDDSGMPKDRFSAEMPDATLATLKIQPSEPRDSAVYFCAGGLYRVTKNIQYFGAGTRLSVL.

There are many counts of this clone. The CDR3 loop is CASSRPDRGLRGYTF. The CDR3 DNA reads as TGTGCCAGCAGCCGACCTGACAGGGGGCTTCGCGGCTACACCTTC. The V call is TRBV6-1, the J call TRBJ1-2; 10 nucleotides align to TRBD1. Germline lookup yields CDR1 MNHNS and CDR2 SASEGT. This CDR3 has 15 residues. V lost 6 bases to trimming and J lost 8 bases; unmatched junction nucleotides: 12.